These 29 T cell receptor beta chains were all obtained from the same sample, sequenced in a study of blood T cell repertoires in COVID-19. The protocol was immunoSEQ multiplex PCR, while the TCRdb copy is restricted to in-frame clones and leaves out a portion. The table lists 99,000 or so clones, around 76% of them singletons. Sequencing input: peripheral blood. The receptors shown here come from an older woman with acute or convalescent COVID-19.

The V call is TRBV19, the J call TRBJ1-1, with 11 bases matching TRBD1. Losses at the gene ends were 5 bases for V and 13 bases for J; bases not matched to a gene: 12. The germline gives CDR1 LNHDA, CDR2 SQIVND (reference sequence). The CDR3 totals 14 residues. CDR3 sequence reads: CASSPRDRGKFGFF. The CDR3 nucleotides are TGTGCCAGTAGTCCTCGGGACAGGGGGAAGTTTGGTTTCTTT.

This rearrangement joins TRBV28 to TRBJ1-4; D is unresolved. CDR1 is MDHEN and CDR2 is SYDVKM in the germline V gene. The CDR3 extends over 12 amino acids. Trimming took 9 bases from V and 6 from J, leaving 11 bases between them. The CDR3 DNA is TGTGCCAGTCAGAAGGCGGATGAAAAACTGTTTTTT. Translated: CASQKADEKLFF.

The chain recombines TRBV25-1 with TRBJ2-7; TRBD2 is a possible D gene (7 bases). There are 13 residues in the CDR3. Germline V gives CDR1 MGHDK, CDR2 SYGVNS. Trimming left V 6 bases short and J 6 bases short, with 15 bases between. The CDR3 bases are TGTGCCAGCAGAGGGGGGGGGTCCCGCGAGCAGTACTTC. Protein: CASRGGGSREQYF.

This chain uses TRBV7-8 with TRBJ1-1; the match to TRBD1 covers 9 bases. With V trimmed by 5 bases and J by 0 bases, 19 bases remained unmatched. The CDR3 extends over 20 amino acids. The germline V gene has CDR1 SGHVS and CDR2 FQNEAQ. The CDR3 loop is CASSPATGGVARYLNTEAFF. CDR3 in DNA: TGTGCCAGCAGCCCCGCCACAGGGGGCGTAGCCCGGTACCTGAACACTGAAGCTTTCTTT.

The chain carries TRBV28 and TRBJ1-4; no definite D call. Trimming cost V 3 bases and J 8 bases, with 13 bases left between them. This CDR3 has 14 amino acids. Germline lookup yields CDR1 MDHEN and CDR2 SYDVKM. DNA for the CDR3: TGTGCCAGCAGTTTGGCGGGGTTGGCGGAAAAACTGTTTTTT. Protein sequence: CASSLAGLAEKLFF.

The rearrangement links TRBV9 to TRBJ1-2, with D maybe TRBD1 (6 bases). In germline, CDR1 is SGDLS, CDR2 YYNGEE. V was pared by 0 bases and J by 2 bases, with 8 bases between. This CDR3 spans 14 amino acids. In DNA form, the CDR3 reads TGTGCCAGCAGCGTAGAGAGGGGGAACTATGGCTACACCTTC. As protein: CASSVERGNYGYTF.

CDR3 nucleotide sequence: TGTGCCAGCAGTTTCAACAGGTTCTACGAGCAGTACTTC. It specifies CASSFNRFYEQYF. The genes are TRBV27 and TRBJ2-7, with a possible D match to TRBD1 (5 bases). Germline V gene data show CDR1 as MNHEY and CDR2 as SMNVEV (reference sequence). This CDR3 comprises 13 residues. Trimming took 3 bases from V and 3 from J, leaving 9 bases between them.

This clone has only one observation. This rearrangement joins TRBV29-1 to TRBJ2-7; D may be TRBD1 (5 bases). Germline V gene data show CDR1 as SQVTM and CDR2 as ANQGSEA. Trimming took 4 bases from V and 7 from J, leaving 11 bases between them. This CDR3 has 11 amino acids. The DNA for the CDR3 is TGCAGCGTTGTATTCTCAGGGGAGCAGTACTTC. Residues: CSVVFSGEQYF.

This chain connects TRBV28 to TRBJ2-7, with D perhaps TRBD1 (5 bases). Germline V gene lookup returns CDR1 MDHEN and CDR2 SYDVKM. The CDR3 length is 13 residues. Trimming shortened V by 2 bases and J by 7 bases, and 12 bases separated the two germline ends. The chain's CDR3 is CASSLGALLEQYF. Written as DNA, the CDR3 is TGTGCCAGCAGTTTAGGGGCCCTCCTGGAGCAGTACTTC.

A few counts support this clone. The chain couples TRBV7-2 to TRBJ2-5, with 13 bases that match TRBD2. V was pared by 5 bases and J by 2 bases, with 2 bases of the junction left unmatched. Germline CDR1 SGHTA, CDR2 FQGNSA. The CDR3 has 15 amino acids. The CDR3 region has the DNA TGTGCCAGCAGCCCACTAGCGGGGGGGCAAGAGACCCAGTACTTC. Amino acid sequence: CASSPLAGGQETQYF.

The chain employs TRBV2 and TRBJ1-1; 9 bases fit TRBD1. The CDR3 sequence is 18 residues long. Germline V gene lookup returns CDR1 SNHLY and CDR2 FYNNEI. The trim removed 4 bases at V and 1 base at J, leaving 13 bases unmatched. The DNA of the CDR3 is TGTGCCAGCAGTGTGCCTACGGGACAGGGTTTAGGGAACACTGAAGCTTTCTTT. Encoded protein: CASSVPTGQGLGNTEAFF.

V usage is TRBV3-1 (or the pseudogene TRBV3-2) and J usage is TRBJ2-1; 9 bases map to TRBD1. Germline V gene data show CDR1 as LGHDT and CDR2 as YNNKEL (reference sequence). With 1 base clipped from V and 6 bases from J, the junction kept 4 bases outside the gene matches. This CDR3 comprises 15 residues. CDR3 coding DNA: TGTGCCAGCAGCCAAGCCGGGACAGGGCGCAATGAGCAGTTCTTC. Protein product: CASSQAGTGRNEQFF.

V is TRBV19 and J is TRBJ2-5; TRBD2 agrees at 11 bases. The trim removed 5 bases at V and 4 bases at J, leaving 9 bases unmatched. CDR1 and CDR2 (germline): LNHDA, SQIVND (reference sequence). CDR3 size: 16 residues. The CDR3 DNA is TGTGCCAGTAGTGGCTCTGGGACTAGCGGACGAGAGACCCAGTACTTC. It yields the protein CASSGSGTSGRETQYF.

This rearrangement joins TRBV2 to TRBJ1-2; 7 bases agree with TRBD1. The CDR3 is 14 amino acids. Germline V lookup: CDR1 SNHLY, CDR2 FYNNEI. V trimming: 5 bases; J trimming: 4 bases; junction bases outside the gene matches: 7. This chain's CDR3 is CASSYRDSLYGYTF. CDR3 nucleotide sequence: TGTGCCAGCAGTTACCGGGACAGCCTCTATGGCTACACCTTC.

J is TRBJ2-6 and V is TRBV4-2; possibly TRBD1 for D (5 bases). The ends were cut back, 0 bases at V and 0 bases at J, with 9 bases in the middle. This CDR3 is built from 17 residues. Germline V gene data show CDR1 as LGHNA and CDR2 as YNFKEQ. The CDR3 loop reads CASSQDGQNSGANVLTF. In nucleotides, the CDR3 is TGTGCCAGCAGCCAAGATGGACAAAACTCTGGGGCCAACGTCCTGACTTTC.

CDR3 sequence reads: CARFRGWGGRGGEQYF. CDR3 nucleotides: TGCGCCAGGTTTCGCGGTTGGGGGGGCCGGGGGGGGGAGCAGTACTTC. This chain connects TRBV5-1 to TRBJ2-7; 8 bases are shared with TRBD2. Losses at the gene ends were 8 bases for V and 7 bases for J; bases not matched to a gene: 20. CDR1 SGHRS and CDR2 YFSETQ come from the germline V gene. This CDR3 is 16 amino acids long.

The sample holds one count of this clone. V usage is TRBV7-7 and J usage is TRBJ2-4, with 10 bases that match TRBD1. Germline-derived CDR1 and CDR2 are SSHAT and FNYEAQ (reference sequence). V was pared by 5 bases and J by 1 base, with 5 bases of the junction left unmatched. The CDR3 runs to 16 residues. CDR3 DNA sequence: TGTGCCAGCAGCCCACGGACAGGGGGGGCCAAAAACATTCAGTACTTC. Its protein product is CASSPRTGGAKNIQYF. Full variable domain (outside the CDR3, taken from reference TRBV7-7 and TRBJ2-4): GAGVSQSPRYKVTKRGQDVTLRCDPISSHATLYWYQQALGQGPEFLTYFNYEAQPDKSGLPSDRFSAERPEGSISTLTIQRTEQRDSAMYRCASSPRTGGAKNIQYFGAGTRLSVL.

The rearrangement uses TRBV6-5 and TRBJ2-7; 8 bases line up with TRBD1. The CDR3 has 15 residues. Losses at the gene ends were 6 bases for V and 1 base for J; bases not matched to a gene: 8. The germline V gene encodes CDR1 MNHEY and CDR2 SVGAGI. The CDR3 protein is CASSRTRDRSYEQYF. The CDR3 DNA sequence: TGTGCCAGCAGCAGAACCCGGGACAGGTCCTACGAGCAGTACTTC.

This clone was picked up many times. The CDR3 nucleotides are TGTGCCAGCAGCTTATTACGATACACAGGGCAAGAGACCCAGTACTTC. Its protein product is CASSLLRYTGQETQYF. The genes are TRBV7-9 and TRBJ2-5; maybe TRBD1 (6 bases). Germline V gene sequence: CDR1 SEHNR, CDR2 FQNEAQ (reference sequence). There are 16 residues in the CDR3. The V end was cut by 2 bases, the J end by 2 bases, with 15 bases between.

The chain couples TRBV7-2 to TRBJ1-1; possible D gene TRBD1, 6 bases. CDR1 and CDR2 from the germline V gene are SGHTA and FQGNSA. V was cut by 5 bases and J by 0 bases, with 13 bases left in between. The CDR3 sequence is 15 residues long. In DNA, the CDR3 is TGTGCCAGCAGCCCGGGGGGGGGCCTGAACACTGAAGCTTTCTTT. Its translation: CASSPGGGLNTEAFF.

The rearrangement links TRBV15 to TRBJ2-7, with D possibly being TRBD1 (5 bases). The CDR3 covers 14 residues. V was shortened by 3 bases and J by 6 bases, with 15 bases between the two germline ends. Germline CDR1 is LNHNV and CDR2 is YYDKDF (reference sequence). The DNA of the CDR3 is TGTGCCACCAGCAGTTTCAATCAGGGTGGCGAGCAGTACTTC. Translating gives CATSSFNQGGEQYF.

Here the CDR3 reads CASNRDRVAGELFF. Written as DNA, the CDR3 is TGTGCCAGCAACCGGGACAGGGTTGCCGGGGAGCTGTTTTTT. The chain couples TRBV9 to TRBJ2-2, with 9 bases fitting TRBD1. Germline trimming cut 6 bases from V and 6 bases from J; bases unmatched to any gene: 6. Germline CDR1 reads SGDLS; CDR2 reads YYNGEE. This CDR3 spans 14 amino acids. Variable domain in full (rest from reference TRBV9 and TRBJ2-2): DSGVTQTPKHLITATGQRVTLRCSPRSGDLSVYWYQQSLDQGLQFLIQYYNGEERAKGNILERFSAQQFPDLHSELNLSSLELGDSALYFCASNRDRVAGELFFGEGSRLTVL.

V and J are TRBV3-1 (or the pseudogene TRBV3-2) and TRBJ1-2, with 9 bases fitting TRBD1. CDR1 is LGHDT and CDR2 is YNNKEL in the germline V gene (reference sequence). There are 18 residues in the CDR3. The ends lost 2 bases at V and 5 bases at J; junction bases unmatched: 15. DNA of the CDR3: TGTGCCAGCAGCCAAAAGGTCACCGGGACAGGGCGAAGATATGGCTACACCTTC. This sequence encodes CASSQKVTGTGRRYGYTF.

The chain combines TRBV5-8 with TRBJ1-3; D gene unclear. CDR1 SGHTS and CDR2 YDEGEE come from the germline V gene. This CDR3 has 15 amino acids. V gave up 0 bases and J gave up 4 bases, with 11 bases separating them. The CDR3 is CASSLVQQRGNTIYF. In DNA, the CDR3 is TGTGCCAGCAGCTTGGTACAGCAGCGGGGAAACACCATATATTTT.

The chain has TRBV24-1 and TRBJ2-3; 11 bases align to TRBD2. This CDR3 comprises 17 residues. V lost 3 bases to trimming and J lost 0 bases; unmatched junction nucleotides: 4. Germline lookup yields CDR1 KGHDR and CDR2 SFDVKD. For the CDR3, the DNA is TGTGCCACCAGTGATGGGACTAGCGGAACTAGCACAGATACGCAGTATTTT. This codes for CATSDGTSGTSTDTQYF.

The chain joins TRBV19 to TRBJ2-7, with 7 bases fitting TRBD1. V lost 3 bases and J lost 2; bases outside the gene matches: 13. The CDR3 spans 17 residues. Looked up from germline, CDR1 is LNHDA and CDR2 is SQIVND (reference sequence). DNA of the CDR3: TGTGCCAGTAGTATCTTCTGGGACAGTATGGGAACCTACGAGCAGTACTTC. Translation: CASSIFWDSMGTYEQYF.

This chain uses TRBV30 with TRBJ1-2; TRBD1 aligns across 9 bases. The CDR3 runs to 14 residues. Germline trimming cut 2 bases from V and 3 bases from J; bases unmatched to any gene: 4. Germline CDR1 GTSNPN, CDR2 SVGIG (reference sequence). As DNA, the CDR3 is TGTGCCTGGAGTCCGGGACAGGGAGACTATGGCTACACCTTC. It codes for CAWSPGQGDYGYTF. The variable domain in full, completed from reference TRBV30 and TRBJ1-2, reads SQTIHQWPATLVQPVGSPLSLECTVEGTSNPNLYWYRQAAGRGLQLLFYSVGIGQISSEVPQNLSASRPQDRQFILSSKKLLLSDSGFYLCAWSPGQGDYGYTFGSGTRLTVV.

This chain connects TRBV6-5 to TRBJ1-2; 7 bases agree with TRBD1. Germline V gene sequence: CDR1 MNHEY, CDR2 SVGAGI. The CDR3 runs to 14 residues. Trimming removed 6 bases from V and 0 bases from J; junction bases left unmatched: 4. The CDR3, as DNA: TGTGCCAGCAGAAAGACAGGGACTAACTATGGCTACACCTTC. It translates to CASRKTGTNYGYTF.

This clone was recorded a few times. Relative to the germline gene, one junction end is altered; a read error may explain this. The chain combines TRBV27 with TRBJ2-2; D is possibly TRBD1 (6 bases). The CDR3 runs to 14 residues. Looked up from germline, CDR1 is MNHEY and CDR2 is SMNVEV (reference sequence). The CDR3 nucleotides are TGTGCCAGCAGGACAGGCGTGAACGCCGGGGAGCTGTTTTTT. Residues: CASRTGVNAGELFF.